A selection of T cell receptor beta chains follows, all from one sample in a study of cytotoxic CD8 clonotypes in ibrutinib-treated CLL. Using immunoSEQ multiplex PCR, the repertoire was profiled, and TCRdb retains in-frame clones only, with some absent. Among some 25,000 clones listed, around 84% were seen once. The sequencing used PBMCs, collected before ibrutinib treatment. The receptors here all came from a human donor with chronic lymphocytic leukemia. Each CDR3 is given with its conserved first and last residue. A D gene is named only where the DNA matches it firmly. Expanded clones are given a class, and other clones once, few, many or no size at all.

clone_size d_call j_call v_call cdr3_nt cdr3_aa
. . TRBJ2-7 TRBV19 TGTGCCAGTAGTATCTCCCCCGACCCCACCTACGAGCAGTACTTC CASSISPDPTYEQYF
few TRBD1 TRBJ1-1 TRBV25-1 TGTGCCAGCAACCAAAGGGGACAGGGCACTGAAGCTTTCTTT CASNQRGQGTEAFF
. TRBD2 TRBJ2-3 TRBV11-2 TGTGCCAGCAGCCCAGATACGGGGGGAACTAGCACAGATACGCAGTATTTT CASSPDTGGTSTDTQYF
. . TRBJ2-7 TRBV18 TGTGCCAGCTCACCCAGGGGACGCTACGAGCAGTACTTC CASSPRGRYEQYF
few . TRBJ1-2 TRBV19 TGTGCCAGTAGTATAGATCTATTCGGGCCTCAGAGAGGCTACACCTTC CASSIDLFGPQRGYTF
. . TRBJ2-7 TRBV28 TGTGCCAGCAGTTTATCGGGCAGGGCCTACGAGCAGTACTTC CASSLSGRAYEQYF
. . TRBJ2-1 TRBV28 TGTGCCAGCAGGTGGGCGGGACCCTCATCCTACAATGAGCAGTTCTTC CASRWAGPSSYNEQFF
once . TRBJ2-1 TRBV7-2 TGTGCCAGCAGCTTAGAAGGATGGTCCCCTGAGCAGTTCTTC CASSLEGWSPEQFF
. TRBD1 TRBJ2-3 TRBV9 TGTGCCAGCAGCGCCACGGCGAGGACAGGGGGCACAGATACGCAGTATTTT CASSATARTGGTDTQYF
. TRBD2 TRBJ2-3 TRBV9 TGTGCCAGCAGCTATCCTCCCCTAGCGGGAACAGATACGCAGTATTTT CASSYPPLAGTDTQYF
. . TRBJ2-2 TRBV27 TGTGCCAGCAGGCCAGACAGGACCGCCGGGGAGCTGTTTTTT CASRPDRTAGELFF
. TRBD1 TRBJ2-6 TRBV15 TGTGTCACCAAGGGGGACAGTGGGGCCAACGTCCTGACTTTC CVTKGDSGANVLTF
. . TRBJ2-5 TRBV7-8 TGTGCCAGCAGCTTAGAAGCAGCAAGGCCGCAAGAGACCCAGTACTTC CASSLEAARPQETQYF
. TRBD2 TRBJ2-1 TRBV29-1 TGCAGCGCTAATCGGGCTAGCGGTTACAATGAGCAGTTCTTC CSANRASGYNEQFF
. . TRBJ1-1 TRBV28 TGTGCCAGCAGTTCAATGAACACTGAAGCTTTCTTT CASSSMNTEAFF
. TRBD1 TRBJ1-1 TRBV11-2 TGTGCCAGCAGTGATACGACAGGGTTCTACTTGAACACTGAAGCTTTCTTT CASSDTTGFYLNTEAFF
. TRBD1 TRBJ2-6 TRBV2 TGTGCCAGCAGTTCCCTTGGGCTGACAGGGTCTGGGGCCAACGTCCTGACTTTC CASSSLGLTGSGANVLTF
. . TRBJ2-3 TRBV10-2 TGCGCCAGCGGAGGTCAGATCACAGATACGCAGTATTTT CASGGQITDTQYF
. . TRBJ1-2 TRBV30 TGTGCCTGGAGGACGGGGGGGGCACCTGGCTACACCTTC CAWRTGGAPGYTF
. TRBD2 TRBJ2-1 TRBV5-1 TGCGCCAGCAGCCCCGGGACAGGAGTAGGGACTAGCGGGAGAAATGAGCAGTTCTTC CASSPGTGVGTSGRNEQFF
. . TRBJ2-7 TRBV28 TGTGCCACCGTTAAATCTAGCTACGAGCAGTACTTC CATVKSSYEQYF
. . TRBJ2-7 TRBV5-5 TGTGCCAGCAGCTTCCCGGGGGCGGACGAGCAGTACTTC CASSFPGADEQYF
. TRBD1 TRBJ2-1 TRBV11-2 TGTGCCAGCAGCTTAGGTGGGACAGTCTTCAATGAGCAGTTCTTC CASSLGGTVFNEQFF
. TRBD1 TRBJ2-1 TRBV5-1 TGCGCCAGCAGCCTCCTAGGGGACAGGGGGAACAATGAGCAGTTCTTC CASSLLGDRGNNEQFF
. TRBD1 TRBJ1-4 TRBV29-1 TGCAGCGCCTCGACAGGGATCGAAAAACTGTTTTTT CSASTGIEKLFF
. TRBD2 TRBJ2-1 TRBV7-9 TGTGCCAGCAGCCTCGGACTAGCGGCCCGCAATGAGCAGTTCTTC CASSLGLAARNEQFF
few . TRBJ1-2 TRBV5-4 TGTGCCAGCAGCTACGCGGGGGGGAAAGGCTACACCTTC CASSYAGGKGYTF
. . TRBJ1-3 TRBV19 TGTGCCAGTAGTATTGGTAGACAGAGCTCTGGAAACACCATATATTTT CASSIGRQSSGNTIYF
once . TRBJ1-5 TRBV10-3 TGTGCCATCAGTGAAAGACCCGCCGGGGATCAGCCCCAGCATTTT CAISERPAGDQPQHF
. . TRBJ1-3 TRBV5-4 TGTGCCAGCAGCTTAGCGGGTGGAAACACCATATATTTT CASSLAGGNTIYF
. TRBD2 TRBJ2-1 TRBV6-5 TGTGCCAGCAGCCATATGCGCGGGAGTAACAATGAGCAGTTCTTC CASSHMRGSNNEQFF
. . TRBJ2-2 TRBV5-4 TGTGCCAGCAGCTTCCTCGAGAACACCGGGGAGCTGTTTTTT CASSFLENTGELFF
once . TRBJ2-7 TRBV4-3 TGCGCCAGCAGCCAAGATAGTGGGGTGAGCGAGCAGTACTTC CASSQDSGVSEQYF
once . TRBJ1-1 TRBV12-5 TGTGCTAGTGGTTTGGTATGGGGGGCTAATAGTGAAGCTTTCTTT CASGLVWGANSEAFF
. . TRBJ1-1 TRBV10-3 TGTGCCATCAGTGAGTCGAGGTTCAGTATGAACACTGAAGCTTTCTTT CAISESRFSMNTEAFF
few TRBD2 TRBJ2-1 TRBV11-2 TGTGCCAGCAGCAACATCCCTAGCGGGCAAAATGAGCAGTTCTTC CASSNIPSGQNEQFF
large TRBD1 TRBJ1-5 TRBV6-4 TGTGCCAGCAGTGCTGCGACAGGGGAGGGCAATCAGCCCCAGCATTTT CASSAATGEGNQPQHF
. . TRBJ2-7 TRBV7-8 TGTGCCAGCAGCTTAGTTTCGAGCTCCTACGAGCAGTACTTC CASSLVSSSYEQYF
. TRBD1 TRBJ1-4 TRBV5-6 TGTGCCAGCAGCTCACCGGGACAGGGATGGGCGAAGGGTGAAAAACTGTTTTTT CASSSPGQGWAKGEKLFF
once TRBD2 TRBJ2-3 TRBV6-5 TGTGCCAGCAGCCTCGGGACTATCAATACGCAGTATTTT CASSLGTINTQYF
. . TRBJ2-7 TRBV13 TGTGCCAGCAGCTTGTCGCGGCAGGGGTACTACGAGCAGTACTTC CASSLSRQGYYEQYF
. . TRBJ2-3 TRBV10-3 TGTGCCGTCGCTCAAGGCCCAAGCGGGACAGATACGCAGTATTTT CAVAQGPSGTDTQYF
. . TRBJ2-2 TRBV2 TGTGCCAGCACCCTGAAGATGGGGACCGGGGAGCTGTTTTTT CASTLKMGTGELFF
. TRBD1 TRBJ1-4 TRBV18 TGTGCCAGCTCACCAACAGGGGGAAATGAAAAACTGTTTTTT CASSPTGGNEKLFF
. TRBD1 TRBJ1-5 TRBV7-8 TGTGCCAGCAGGCCCACAGGGGGCCGACAGCCCCAGCATTTT CASRPTGGRQPQHF
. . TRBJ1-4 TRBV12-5 TGTGCTAGTGGTTTGCATGACAACGCCTTGACAACTAATGAAAAACTGTTTTTT CASGLHDNALTTNEKLFF
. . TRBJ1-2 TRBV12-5 TGTGCTAGTGGCCGAGAGGGGGGTTTCTATGGCTACACCTTC CASGREGGFYGYTF
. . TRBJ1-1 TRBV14 TGTGCCAGCAGCCAAAAACCGAACACTGAAGCTTTCTTT CASSQKPNTEAFF
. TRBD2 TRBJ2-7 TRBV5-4 TGTGCCAGCAGCCGGGGGGGCGGGGACTCCTACGAGCAGTACTTC CASSRGGGDSYEQYF
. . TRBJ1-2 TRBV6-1 TGTGCCAGCAGTGAAATCAGCCCAGGCGGCTACACCTTC CASSEISPGGYTF